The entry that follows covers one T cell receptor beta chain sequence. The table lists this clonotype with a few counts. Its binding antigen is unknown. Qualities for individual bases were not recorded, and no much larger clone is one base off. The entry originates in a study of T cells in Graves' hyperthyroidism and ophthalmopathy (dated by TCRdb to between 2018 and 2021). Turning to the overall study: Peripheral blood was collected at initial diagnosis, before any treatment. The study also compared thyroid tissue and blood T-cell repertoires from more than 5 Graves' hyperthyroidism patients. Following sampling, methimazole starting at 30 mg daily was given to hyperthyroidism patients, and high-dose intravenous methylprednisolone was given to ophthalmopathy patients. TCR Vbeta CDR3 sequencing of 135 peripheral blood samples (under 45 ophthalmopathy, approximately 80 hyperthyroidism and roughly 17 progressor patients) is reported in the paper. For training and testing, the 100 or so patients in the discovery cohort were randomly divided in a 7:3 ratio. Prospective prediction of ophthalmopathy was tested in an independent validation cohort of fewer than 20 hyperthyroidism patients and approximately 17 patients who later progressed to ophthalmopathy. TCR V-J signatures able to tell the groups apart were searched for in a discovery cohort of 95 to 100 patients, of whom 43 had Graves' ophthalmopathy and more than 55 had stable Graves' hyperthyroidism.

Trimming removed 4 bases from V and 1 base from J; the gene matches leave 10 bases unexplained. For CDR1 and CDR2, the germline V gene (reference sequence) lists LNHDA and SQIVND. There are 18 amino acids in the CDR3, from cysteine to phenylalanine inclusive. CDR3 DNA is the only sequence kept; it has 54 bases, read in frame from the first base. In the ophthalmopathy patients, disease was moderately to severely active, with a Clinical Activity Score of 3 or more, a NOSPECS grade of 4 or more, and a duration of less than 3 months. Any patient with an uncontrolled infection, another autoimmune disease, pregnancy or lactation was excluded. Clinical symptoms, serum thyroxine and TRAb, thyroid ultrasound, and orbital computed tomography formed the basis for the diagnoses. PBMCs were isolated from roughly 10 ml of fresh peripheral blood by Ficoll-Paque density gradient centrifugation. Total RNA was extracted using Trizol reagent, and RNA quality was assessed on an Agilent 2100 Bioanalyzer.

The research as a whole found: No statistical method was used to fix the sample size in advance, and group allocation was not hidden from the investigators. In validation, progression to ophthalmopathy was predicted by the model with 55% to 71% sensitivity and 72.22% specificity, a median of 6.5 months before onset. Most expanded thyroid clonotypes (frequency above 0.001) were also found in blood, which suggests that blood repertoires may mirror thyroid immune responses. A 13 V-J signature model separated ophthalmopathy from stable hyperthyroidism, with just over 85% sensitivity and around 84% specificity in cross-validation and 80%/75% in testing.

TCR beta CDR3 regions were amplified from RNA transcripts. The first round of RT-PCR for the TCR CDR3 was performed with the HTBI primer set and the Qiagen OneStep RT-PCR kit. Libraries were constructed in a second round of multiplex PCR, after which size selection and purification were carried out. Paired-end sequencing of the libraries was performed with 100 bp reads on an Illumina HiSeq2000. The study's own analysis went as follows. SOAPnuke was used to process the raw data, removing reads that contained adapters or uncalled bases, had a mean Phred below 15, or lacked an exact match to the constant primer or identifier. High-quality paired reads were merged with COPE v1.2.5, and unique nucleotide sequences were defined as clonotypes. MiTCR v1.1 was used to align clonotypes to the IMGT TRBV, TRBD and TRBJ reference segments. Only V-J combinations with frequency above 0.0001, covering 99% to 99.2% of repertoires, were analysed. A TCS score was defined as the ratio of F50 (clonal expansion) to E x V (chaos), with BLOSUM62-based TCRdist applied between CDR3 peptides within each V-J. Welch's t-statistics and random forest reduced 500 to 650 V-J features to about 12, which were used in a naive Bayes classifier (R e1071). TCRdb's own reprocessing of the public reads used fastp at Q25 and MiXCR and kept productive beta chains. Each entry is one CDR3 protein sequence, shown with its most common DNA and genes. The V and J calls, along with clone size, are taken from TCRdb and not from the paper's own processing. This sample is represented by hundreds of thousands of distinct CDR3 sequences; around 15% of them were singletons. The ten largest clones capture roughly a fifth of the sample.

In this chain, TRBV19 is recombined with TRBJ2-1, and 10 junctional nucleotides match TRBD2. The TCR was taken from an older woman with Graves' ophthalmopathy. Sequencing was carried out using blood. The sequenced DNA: TGTGCCAGTAGTAAGAGGCCTAGCGGGGGTAGATCCTACAATGAGCAGTTCTTC. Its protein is CASSKRPSGGRSYNEQFF.